This entry concerns a single T cell receptor beta chain. Libraries were prepared by immunoSEQ multiplex PCR; TCRdb keeps only in-frame clonotypes and omits some of them. The sample includes tens of thousands of clones, 92% of them seen just once. CDR1 and CDR2 from the germline V gene are SGHTA and FQGNSA. After removal of 2 bases from V and 2 bases from J, the junction contained 10 bases not matched to a gene. This CDR3 is 17 amino acids long. The data are from a study of T cell changes during pregnancy in multiple sclerosis. The TCR sequence derives from a female donor in good health, enrolled as a control in a pregnancy study. The rearrangement joins TRBV7-2 to TRBJ2-7, with 9 bases that match TRBD2. The sample in question was peripheral blood, obtained in the second trimester of pregnancy. The CDR3 DNA sequence: TGTGCCAGCAGCTTACTTTTTAGCGCGGGAGGGCCCTACGAGCAGTACTTC. Its protein product is CASSLLFSAGGPYEQYF.